The rows below give T cell receptor beta chains drawn from one sample of a study of blood T cell repertoires in COVID-19. Produced via immunoSEQ multiplex PCR; TCRdb's table is partial and in-frame only. The table records about 100,000 clones, approximately 83% of them present only once. Specimen: PBMCs or T cells enriched from blood (not recorded which). These TCRs come from a woman in her forties or fifties who had recovered from COVID-19. Both conserved end residues are part of each CDR3. Each record gives: clone size, V gene, J gene, D gene, CDR3 protein, CDR3 DNA. A D gene is named only where the DNA matches it firmly. Clone size, where shown, is once, few, many, or a class for clones that have expanded.

>NA|TRBV7-6|TRBJ2-2|NA
CASSVLAMNTGELFF
TGTGCCAGCAGCGTACTAGCAATGAACACCGGGGAGCTGTTTTTT
>NA|TRBV5-6|TRBJ1-1|TRBD1
CASSSGQARLITEAFF
TGTGCCAGCAGCTCTGGACAGGCCCGGTTGATCACTGAAGCTTTCTTT
>NA|TRBV27|TRBJ2-1|TRBD2
CASSYSAIGGVSYNEQFF
TGTGCCAGCAGCTACTCCGCCATCGGGGGGGTTTCCTACAATGAGCAGTTCTTC
>NA|TRBV10-3|TRBJ1-2|NA
CAISPWAGMEGYTF
TGTGCCATCAGTCCCTGGGCGGGAATGGAAGGCTACACCTTC
>NA|TRBV11-2|TRBJ2-2|TRBD2
CASSSLAGFVESPGELFF
TGTGCCAGCAGCTCCCTAGCGGGATTCGTTGAGTCACCCGGGGAGCTGTTTTTT
>NA|TRBV5-4|TRBJ2-7|NA
CASSSGGGPNSYEQYF
TGTGCCAGCAGCTCCGGGGGAGGACCTAACTCCTACGAGCAGTACTTC
>few|TRBV4-1|TRBJ2-7|TRBD1
CASSHPGQGPLALYEQYF
TGCGCCAGCAGCCACCCGGGACAGGGTCCTCTCGCCCTCTACGAGCAGTACTTC
>NA|TRBV27|TRBJ1-1|TRBD1
CASKTGIDHEAFF
TGTGCCAGCAAGACAGGGATAGACCATGAAGCTTTCTTT
>NA|TRBV4-1|TRBJ2-7|TRBD1
CASSRMSGTGVFEQYF
TGCGCCAGCAGCCGAATGTCCGGGACAGGGGTTTTCGAGCAGTACTTC
>few|TRBV5-1|TRBJ1-4|NA
CASSLSSNEKLFF
TGCGCCAGCAGCTTGTCCAGTAATGAAAAACTGTTTTTT
>few|TRBV11-2|TRBJ1-1|NA
CASSALYGHQNTEAFF
TGTGCCAGCAGCGCCCTTTATGGGCACCAGAACACTGAAGCTTTCTTT
>NA|TRBV28|TRBJ1-2|NA
CASSPGTPTNYGYTF
TGTGCCAGCAGTCCCGGGACACCTACCAACTATGGCTACACCTTC
>NA|TRBV2|TRBJ2-5|NA
CATLASRETQYF
TGTGCCACCCTCGCCAGCAGGGAGACCCAGTACTTC
>NA|TRBV24-1|TRBJ1-3|NA
CATSDPVSGNTIYF
TGTGCCACCAGTGATCCGGTCTCTGGAAACACCATATATTTT
>few|TRBV12-5|TRBJ2-7|NA
CASGLVRAGESHEQYF
TGTGCTAGTGGTTTGGTACGAGCAGGGGAATCCCACGAGCAGTACTTC
>NA|TRBV18|TRBJ2-7|TRBD1
CASSPLRTGTDYEQYF
TGTGCCAGCTCACCACTAAGGACAGGGACAGACTACGAGCAGTACTTC
>NA|TRBV4-2|TRBJ2-1|TRBD2
CASSQAGGGGLVYEQFF
TGTGCCAGCAGCCAAGCGGGAGGCGGGGGGCTGGTTTATGAGCAGTTCTTC